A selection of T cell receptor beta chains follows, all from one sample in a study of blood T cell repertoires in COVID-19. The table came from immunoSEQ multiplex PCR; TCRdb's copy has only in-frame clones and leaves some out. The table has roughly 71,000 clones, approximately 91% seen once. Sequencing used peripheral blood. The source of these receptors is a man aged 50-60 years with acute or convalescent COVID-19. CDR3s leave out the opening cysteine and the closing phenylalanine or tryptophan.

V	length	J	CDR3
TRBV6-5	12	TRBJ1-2	ASSSGGRDYGYT
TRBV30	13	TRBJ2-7	AWSRKGLAGGEQY
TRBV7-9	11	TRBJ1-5	ASSPEVAQPQH
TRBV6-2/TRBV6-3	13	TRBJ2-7	ASSYSTGNFYEQY
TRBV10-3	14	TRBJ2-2	AISFNSFANTGELF
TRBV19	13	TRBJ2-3	ASSLTGIEADTQY
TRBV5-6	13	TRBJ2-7	ASSLGGPGTYEQY
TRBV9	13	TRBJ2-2	ASSPQGGNTGELF
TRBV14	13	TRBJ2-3	ASSRLAGATDTQY
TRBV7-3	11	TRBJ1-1	ASSLKEDTEAF
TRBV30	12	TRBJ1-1	ALDRGGPATEAF
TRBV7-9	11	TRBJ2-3	ASSLPPGDTQY
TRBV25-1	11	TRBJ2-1	ASGLGPYNEQF
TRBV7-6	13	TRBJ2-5	ASSVRTGDEETQY
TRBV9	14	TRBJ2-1	ASSVALGGGLNEQF
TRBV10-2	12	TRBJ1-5	ASGDLDSNQPQH
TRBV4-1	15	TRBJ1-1	ASSQDRGGAAYTEAF
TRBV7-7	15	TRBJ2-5	ASSLGRAGGLRETQY
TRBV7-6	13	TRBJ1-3	ASSLAKGDGNTIY
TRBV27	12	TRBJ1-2	ASSGTPNNYGYT
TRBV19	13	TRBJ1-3	ASPGWGLSGNTIY
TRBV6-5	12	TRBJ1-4	ASRARGDGEKLF
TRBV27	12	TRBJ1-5	ASSSGTENQPQH
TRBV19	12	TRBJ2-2	ASSMRQYTGELF
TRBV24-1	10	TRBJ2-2	ATSDFLGELF
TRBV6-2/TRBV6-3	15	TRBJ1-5	ASSYVQGVYSNQPQH
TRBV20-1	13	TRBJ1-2	SASPGGTANYGYT
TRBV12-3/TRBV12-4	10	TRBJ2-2	ASSLNTGELF
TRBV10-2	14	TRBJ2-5	ASSKGLAGGQETQY
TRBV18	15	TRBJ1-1	ASSRQGWDSANTEAF
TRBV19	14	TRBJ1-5	ASSIVRGGANQPQH
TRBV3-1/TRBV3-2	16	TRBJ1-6	ASSVQGAQSSYNSPLH
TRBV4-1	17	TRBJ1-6	ASSQGRTGTGTKNSPLH
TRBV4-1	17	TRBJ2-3	ASSQDPTRTSGSTDTQY
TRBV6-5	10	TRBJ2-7	ASSYRQGEQY
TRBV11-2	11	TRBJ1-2	ASSSTGFGGYT
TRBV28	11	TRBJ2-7	ASSPGTGTEQY
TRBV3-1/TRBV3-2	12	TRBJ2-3	ASSQKLARDTQY
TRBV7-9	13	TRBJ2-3	ASSLRDRYTDTQY
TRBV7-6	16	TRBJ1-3	ASSLTGTGSNSGNTIY
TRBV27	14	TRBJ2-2	ASSPQLAGYTGELF
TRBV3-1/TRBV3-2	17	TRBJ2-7	ASSQDGPRSGGRGYEQY
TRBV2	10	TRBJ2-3	ASSAGGDTQY
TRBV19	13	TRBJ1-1	ASQGRQGVNTEAF
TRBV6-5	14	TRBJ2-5	ASSYLASGGGETQY
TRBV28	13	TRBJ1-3	ASSSARGSGNTIY
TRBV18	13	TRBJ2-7	ASSTGQGVSYEQY
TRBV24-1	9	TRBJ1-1	ATSELGRAF
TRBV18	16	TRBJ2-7	ASSPPNLQSRSSYEQY
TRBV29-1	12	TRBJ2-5	SVEYETEVETQY
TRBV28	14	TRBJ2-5	ASSFLSTGGLETQY
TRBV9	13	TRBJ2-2	ASSVGSGWTGELF
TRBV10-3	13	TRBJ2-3	AISGTGFSTDTQY
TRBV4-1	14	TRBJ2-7	ASSQDSFGETYEQY
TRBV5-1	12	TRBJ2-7	ASSGWEGFGEQY
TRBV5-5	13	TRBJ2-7	ASSLGTGAAYEQY
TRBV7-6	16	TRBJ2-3	ASSFPLETSGETDTQY
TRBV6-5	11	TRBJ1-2	ASSYKGAFGYT
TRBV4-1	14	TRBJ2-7	ASSHRLAVTVNEQY
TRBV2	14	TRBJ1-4	ASSGPRITTNEKLF